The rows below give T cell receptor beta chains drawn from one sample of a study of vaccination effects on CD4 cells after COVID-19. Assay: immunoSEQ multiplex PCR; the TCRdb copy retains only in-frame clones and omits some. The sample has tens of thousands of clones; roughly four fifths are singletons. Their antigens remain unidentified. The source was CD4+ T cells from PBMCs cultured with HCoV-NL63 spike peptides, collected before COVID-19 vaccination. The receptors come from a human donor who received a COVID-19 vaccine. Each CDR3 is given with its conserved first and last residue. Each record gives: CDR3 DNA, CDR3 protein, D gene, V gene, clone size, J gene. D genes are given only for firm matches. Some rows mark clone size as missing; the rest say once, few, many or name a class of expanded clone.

TGCGCCAGCAGCCAAGATAGGACTAGCGGCACAGATACGCAGTATTTT CASSQDRTSGTDTQYF TRBD2 TRBV4-1 - TRBJ2-3
TGTGCCAGCAGTGCCGGGGAGGAGTTCGTCTACAATGAGCAGTTCTTC CASSAGEEFVYNEQFF - TRBV25-1 once TRBJ2-1
TGTGCCAGCGGGGCTAACTATGGCTACACCTTC CASGANYGYTF - TRBV6-5 - TRBJ1-2
TGCGCCAGCAGCCAAGAGGTTTCAGGCACTGAAGCTTTCTTT CASSQEVSGTEAFF - TRBV4-3 - TRBJ1-1
TGTGCCAGTGGGGAGAACAGGGCGATTAAGACTAATGAAAAACTGTTTTTT CASGENRAIKTNEKLFF - TRBV19 once TRBJ1-4
TGTGCCAGCAGGAGGGGGGACAGGGTAGGAGCTTTCTTT CASRRGDRVGAFF TRBD1 TRBV7-2 - TRBJ1-1
TGTGCCAGCAGTGGGCAATTTTCGGGCAGCCATAGCAATCAGCCCCAGCATTTT CASSGQFSGSHSNQPQHF - TRBV6-1 - TRBJ1-5
TGTGCCAGCAGCTCGAGCGGGAGGCACACCGGGGAGCTGTTTTTT CASSSSGRHTGELFF TRBD2 TRBV7-9 - TRBJ2-2
TGTGCCTGGAGTGCCTTTGTGGGAATGCCCCTCCACTTT CAWSAFVGMPLHF - TRBV30 - TRBJ1-6
TGTGCCAGCTCACCACCGTCCTACAGCTCCTACGAGCAGTACTTC CASSPPSYSSYEQYF - TRBV18 - TRBJ2-7
TGTGCCAGCAGCGTCTTTGGAGACTCCCAAGAGACCCAGTACTTC CASSVFGDSQETQYF - TRBV7-2 - TRBJ2-5
TGTGCCAGCAGTCTCAGCGGGAGCCGGGCCAATGAGCAGTTCTTC CASSLSGSRANEQFF TRBD2 TRBV28 - TRBJ2-1
TGTGCCAGCAGCCAAGAAATAGGGGGCTGGAGTGGCTACACCTTC CASSQEIGGWSGYTF TRBD1 TRBV4-2 few TRBJ1-2